Each of the 3 T cell receptor beta chains below was sequenced from the same sample in a study of blood T cells in healthy people across ages. Sample-barcoded 5' priming and a J-beta primer mix drove a second PCR of about 7 to 11 cycles. TCRdb recomputed calls from the 5' RACE reads with MiXCR, one row per CDR3 protein. Found here are fewer than 1,000,000 distinct CDR3 sequences, about half of them singletons; the top ten hold 15% to 20%. Sequenced input: blood. The receptors shown here come from a man at least 80 years old in good health.

V usage is TRBV2 and J usage is TRBJ2-7; 8 nucleotides line up with TRBD2. CDR1 SNHLY and CDR2 FYNNEI come from the germline V gene. The CDR3 has 14 amino acids. V trimming: 7 bases; J trimming: 0 bases; junction bases outside the gene matches: 5. The DNA for the CDR3 is TGTGCCAGCATCCGGGAGGGGGGCTCCTACGAGCAGTACTTC. This codes for CASIREGGSYEQYF.

V gene TRBV28 combines with J gene TRBJ2-7; 7 nucleotides agree with TRBD2. J was trimmed by 0 bases and V by 6 bases; bases with no gene match: 8. The germline gives CDR1 MDHEN, CDR2 SYDVKM. There are 15 residues in the CDR3. For the CDR3, the DNA is TGTGCCAGCAGAGCAGTAGCGGGTAACTCCTACGAGCAGTACTTC. Translation: CASRAVAGNSYEQYF.

The V gene is TRBV7-3, the J gene TRBJ1-5; 8 nucleotides align to TRBD1. CDR1 is SGHTA and CDR2 is FQGTGA in the germline V gene. The V segment lost 5 bases and the J segment 6 bases; nucleotides outside the gene matches: 3. This CDR3 is built from 13 residues. The CDR3 spells CASSAQGGQPQHF. The CDR3 nucleotides are TGTGCCAGCAGCGCACAGGGGGGTCAGCCCCAGCATTTT.